These 5 T cell receptor beta chains share one sample of origin, sequenced in a study of T-cell reconstitution after alpha-beta-depleted transplantation in children. The library targeted TCRbeta and was prepared with unique molecular identifiers. Using its own MiXCR run on the PCR reads, TCRdb lists one record per CDR3 protein. Of around 680,000 distinct CDR3 sequences listed, approximately 16% are singletons. Sequencing used PBMCs from the stem cell graft donor, obtained from the stem cell graft. All receptors derive from a human donor who donated a stem cell graft to a child with acute myeloid leukemia.

This clonotype was observed at least ten times. The rearrangement joins TRBV20-1 to TRBJ1-5; TRBD1 aligns across 7 bases. The CDR3 is 16 residues long. Germline V gene data show CDR1 as DFQATT and CDR2 as SNEGSKA (reference sequence). V was pared by 5 bases and J by 5 bases, with 15 bases of the junction left unmatched. CDR3 DNA sequence: TGCAGTGCTGGTAGTTTTCTCAGGGGGAGGGATCAGCCCCAGCATTTT. Protein sequence: CSAGSFLRGRDQPQHF.

The rearrangement links TRBV6-1 to TRBJ2-2; a weak D match, TRBD1 (6 bases). The V gene's germline CDR1 is MNHNS and CDR2 SASEGT. The CDR3 spans 18 residues. With 3 bases removed from V and 0 bases from J, the gap between germline ends came to 17 bases. In DNA form, the CDR3 reads TGTGCCAGCAGTGAGTACAGGGTCGGAGTAGCGAACACCGGGGAGCTGTTTTTT. Protein product: CASSEYRVGVANTGELFF.

This clonotype came up many times. This chain links TRBV5-1 with TRBJ2-1; D is perhaps TRBD1 or TRBD2 (5 bases each). Trimming pared 0 bases from V and 8 bases from J, leaving 12 bases between. The CDR3 covers 14 residues. CDR1 SGHRS and CDR2 YFSETQ come from the germline V gene. The CDR3 region has the DNA TGCGCCAGCAGCTTGGAGGGGACGGGCGATGAGCAGTTCTTC. It encodes CASSLEGTGDEQFF.

This clonotype was picked up many times. The V gene is TRBV7-2, the J gene TRBJ2-3; D ambiguous. In germline, CDR1 is SGHTA, CDR2 FQGNSA. The CDR3 runs 14 residues. V was clipped by 7 bases and J by 4 bases, with 15 bases between them. CDR3 sequence reads: CASTWGILADTQYF. The CDR3 region has the DNA TGTGCCAGCACCTGGGGAATTCTTGCAGATACGCAGTATTTT.

V gene TRBV20-1 combines with J gene TRBJ2-1; 7 nucleotides match TRBD2. After removal of 5 bases from V and 9 bases from J, the junction contained 7 bases not matched to a gene. Germline lookup yields CDR1 DFQATT and CDR2 SNEGSKA (reference sequence). The CDR3 loop spans 12 amino acids. For the CDR3, the DNA is TGCAGTGCTCACCGGACTAGTACTGAGCAGTTCTTC. Protein sequence: CSAHRTSTEQFF.